What follows describes a single TCR beta chain. Original handling: Estimated nucleated cell counts came from reference gene primer amplification. Assay: immunoSEQ multiplex PCR; the TCRdb copy retains only in-frame clones and omits some. V and J calls plus clone size are reproduced from that table; the DNA served to infer D and trimming. Of under 250,000 clones listed, approximately 84% are singletons. The record originates from a study of blood T cell repertoires in COVID-19. Looking at the study overall: Acute and convalescent COVID-19 specimens originated in the United States, Italy and Spain.

Those enrolled in Seattle joined during active infection and were followed longitudinally afterward. The receptor comes from a man in his fifties or sixties with COVID-19, enrolled during active disease. The specimen was peripheral blood.

In nucleotides, the CDR3 is TGCGCCAGCAGCCAACCCGAGACTAGCGGGGGCGTGTTCTTC. It codes for CASSQPETSGGVFF. The rearrangement links TRBV4-3 to TRBJ2-1, with TRBD2 identical over 12 bases. The germline CDR1 and CDR2 sequences are LGHNA and YSLEER. With V trimmed by 2 bases and J by 15 bases, 8 bases remained unmatched. The CDR3 covers 14 residues.